This TCR beta chain was sequenced during a study of T cell clonality in common variable immunodeficiency. The CDR3 consists of 10 residues. In germline, CDR1 is SGHRS, CDR2 YFSETQ. V shed 4 bases and J shed 4 bases, with 2 bases lying between them. This clone was seen more than once but under ten times. What it binds is not known. The CDR3 end is not reached by the read, which stops 3 residues before it; the germline J gene fills it in. Whole-study results and caveats: In common variable immunodeficiency, TCR beta chains reportedly carried fewer deletions and N-nucleotide insertions.

Clones were sequenced by immunoSEQ multiplex PCR, and TCRdb holds only the in-frame ones, with some missing. The sample is made up of 25,000 to 30,000 clones, none counted only once. The clonotype was recovered from a human donor with common variable immunodeficiency. The V and J genes are TRBV5-1 and TRBJ2-5, with D hard to call. Input material: peripheral blood mononuclear cells. The sequenced part of the CDR3 DNA is TGCGCCAGCAGCCGAGAGACC. It translates to CASSRET. Given in full, the CDR3 is CASSRETQYF.